This T cell receptor (beta chain) was documented in a study of T cells in Graves' hyperthyroidism and ophthalmopathy (dated by TCRdb to between 2018 and 2020). About the investigation overall: Peripheral blood was collected at initial diagnosis, before any treatment. The paper describes TCR Vbeta CDR3 sequencing of more than 120 peripheral blood samples, made up of 40 to 45 ophthalmopathy patients, roughly 75 hyperthyroidism patients and roughly 17 progressor patients. Once sampling was done, hyperthyroidism patients were given methimazole at a starting dose of 30 mg daily, whereas ophthalmopathy patients were given high-dose intravenous methylprednisolone. A discovery cohort of around 98 patients, 43 with Graves' ophthalmopathy and 55 to 60 with stable Graves' hyperthyroidism, was used to find distinguishing TCR V-J signatures. In addition, the study compared T-cell repertoires in thyroid tissue and in blood from roughly 6 Graves' hyperthyroidism patients. Prospective prediction of ophthalmopathy was tested in an independent validation cohort consisting of 18 to 20 hyperthyroidism patients and over 15 patients who later progressed to ophthalmopathy. For training and testing, the roughly 97 patients in the discovery cohort were randomly divided in a 7:3 ratio. What the authors observed across the whole study: In validation, the model predicted progression to ophthalmopathy with 55% to 71% sensitivity and 72% to 85% specificity, a median of approximately 6.5 months before onset. No statistical method was used to set the sample size in advance, and investigators knew the group allocation. Most expanded thyroid clonotypes (frequency above 0.001) were also detected in blood, suggesting blood repertoires may reflect thyroid immune responses. A model built on a 13 V-J signature distinguished ophthalmopathy from stable hyperthyroidism, reaching 85% to 90% sensitivity and under 84% specificity in cross-validation and 80%/75% in testing.

Concerning this clonotype itself: There is no known antigen for this receptor. It has no much larger one-base neighbor in the sample; base qualities were not kept.

Moderately to severely active disease, a Clinical Activity Score of at least 3, a NOSPECS grade of at least 4, and a duration under 3 months were present in ophthalmopathy patients. Exclusion was applied to patients with uncontrolled infections, other autoimmune diseases, pregnancy or lactation. Diagnoses were established on the basis of clinical symptoms, serum thyroxine and TRAb, thyroid ultrasound, and orbital computed tomography. PBMCs were isolated from 10 ml of fresh peripheral blood by Ficoll-Paque density gradient centrifugation. Total RNA was extracted using Trizol reagent, and RNA quality was assessed on an Agilent 2100 Bioanalyzer. The TCR beta CDR3 regions were amplified from the RNA transcripts. The first round of RT-PCR for the TCR CDR3 was performed with the HTBI primer set and the Qiagen OneStep RT-PCR kit. The libraries were constructed in a second round of multiplex PCR and then size-selected and purified. The libraries were sequenced on an Illumina HiSeq2000 using paired-end 100 bp reads. On the authors' methods: SOAPnuke was used to process the raw data, with reads discarded if the reads contained adapters or uncalled bases, had a mean Phred below 15, or lacked an exact constant-primer or identifier match. High-quality paired reads were merged with COPE v1.2.5, and unique nucleotide sequences were defined as clonotypes. MiTCR v1.1 was used to align the clonotypes against IMGT TRBV, TRBD and TRBJ reference segments. Only V-J combinations with frequency above 0.0001, covering 99% to 99.2% of repertoires, were analysed. The TCS score was defined as F50 (clonal expansion) divided by E x V (chaos), with BLOSUM62-based TCRdist calculated between CDR3 peptides within each V-J. Welch's t-statistics and random forest reduced several hundred V-J features to around 14, which were used in a naive Bayes classifier (R e1071). TCRdb reprocessed the public reads (quality trimming at Q25 with fastp, clone calling with MiXCR) and kept in-frame beta chains. Identical CDR3 proteins give one entry, which carries the most common genes and DNA. The V and J calls shown here were made by TCRdb, not taken from the authors' results. For this sample there are 300,000 to 450,000 distinct CDR3 sequences; roughly 14% appear just once. In total, the top ten clones hold 20% of the sample.

The CDR3 covers 13 residues, taking in both the cysteine and the phenylalanine. The kept DNA is CDR3 alone, 39 bases in frame from the first base. V sheds 10 bases and J sheds 0 bases, leaving 12 bases between their ends. CDR1 and CDR2, per the germline V gene (reference sequence), are LNHDA and SQIVND. The chain uses TRBV19 and TRBJ2-5; the D element might be TRBD1 or TRBD2, as each aligns at 7 bases. The receptor was derived from a woman under 40 with Graves' ophthalmopathy. The sample consisted of blood. In nucleotide form, the sequence is TGTGCCACCAGGGGGGGGTACCAAGAGACCCAGTACTTC. This encodes CATRGGYQETQYF. Extended through the reference TRBV19 and TRBJ2-5 proteins, this CDR3 yields the full variable domain: DGGITQSPKYLFRKEGQNVTLSCEQNLNHDAMYWYRQDPGQGLRLIYYSQIVNDFQKGDIAEGYSVSREKKESFPLTVTSAQKNPTAFYLCATRGGYQETQYFGPGTRLLVL.